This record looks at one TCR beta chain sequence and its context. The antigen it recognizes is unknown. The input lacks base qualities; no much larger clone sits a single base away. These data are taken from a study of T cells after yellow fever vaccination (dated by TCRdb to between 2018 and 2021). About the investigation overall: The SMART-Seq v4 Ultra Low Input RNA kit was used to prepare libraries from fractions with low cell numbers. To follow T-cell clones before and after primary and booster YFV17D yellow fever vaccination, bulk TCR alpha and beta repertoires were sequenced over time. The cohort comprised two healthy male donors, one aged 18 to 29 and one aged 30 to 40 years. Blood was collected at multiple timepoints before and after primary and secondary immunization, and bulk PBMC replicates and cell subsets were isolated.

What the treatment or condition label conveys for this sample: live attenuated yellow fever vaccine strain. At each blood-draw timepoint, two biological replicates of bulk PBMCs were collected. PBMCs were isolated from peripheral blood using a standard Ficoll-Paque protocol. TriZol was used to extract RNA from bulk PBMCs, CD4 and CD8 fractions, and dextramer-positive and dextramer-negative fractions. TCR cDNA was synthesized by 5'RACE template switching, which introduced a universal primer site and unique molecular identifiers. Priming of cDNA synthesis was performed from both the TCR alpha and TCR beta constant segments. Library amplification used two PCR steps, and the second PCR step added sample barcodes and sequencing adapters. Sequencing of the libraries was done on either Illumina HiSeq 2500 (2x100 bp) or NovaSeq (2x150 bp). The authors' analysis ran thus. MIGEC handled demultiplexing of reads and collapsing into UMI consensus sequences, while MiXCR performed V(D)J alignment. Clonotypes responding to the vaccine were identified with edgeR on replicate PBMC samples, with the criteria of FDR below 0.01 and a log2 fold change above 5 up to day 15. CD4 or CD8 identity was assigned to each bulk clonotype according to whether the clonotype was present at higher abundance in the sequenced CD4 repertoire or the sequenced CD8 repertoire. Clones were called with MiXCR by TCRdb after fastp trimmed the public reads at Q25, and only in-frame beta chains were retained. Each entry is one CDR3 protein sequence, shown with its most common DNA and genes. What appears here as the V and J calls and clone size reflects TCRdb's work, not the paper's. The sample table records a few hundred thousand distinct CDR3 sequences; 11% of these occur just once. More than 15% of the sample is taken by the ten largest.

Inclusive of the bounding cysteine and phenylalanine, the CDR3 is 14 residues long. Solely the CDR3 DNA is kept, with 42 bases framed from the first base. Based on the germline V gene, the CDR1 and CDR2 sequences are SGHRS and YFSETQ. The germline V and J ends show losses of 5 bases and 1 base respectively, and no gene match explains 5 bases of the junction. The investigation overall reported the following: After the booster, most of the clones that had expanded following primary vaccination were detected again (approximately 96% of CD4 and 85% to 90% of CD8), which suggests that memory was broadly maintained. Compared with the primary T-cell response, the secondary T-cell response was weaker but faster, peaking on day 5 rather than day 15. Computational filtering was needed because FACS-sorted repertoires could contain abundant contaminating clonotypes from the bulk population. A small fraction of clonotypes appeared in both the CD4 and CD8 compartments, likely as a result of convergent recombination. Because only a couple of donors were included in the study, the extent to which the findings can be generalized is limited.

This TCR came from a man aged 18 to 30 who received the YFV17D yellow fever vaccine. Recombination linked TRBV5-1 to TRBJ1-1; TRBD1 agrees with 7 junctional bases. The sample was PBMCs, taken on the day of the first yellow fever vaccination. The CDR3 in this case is CASSPRDRNTEAFF. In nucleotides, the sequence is TGCGCCAGCAGTCCCCGGGACAGGAACACTGAAGCTTTCTTT.